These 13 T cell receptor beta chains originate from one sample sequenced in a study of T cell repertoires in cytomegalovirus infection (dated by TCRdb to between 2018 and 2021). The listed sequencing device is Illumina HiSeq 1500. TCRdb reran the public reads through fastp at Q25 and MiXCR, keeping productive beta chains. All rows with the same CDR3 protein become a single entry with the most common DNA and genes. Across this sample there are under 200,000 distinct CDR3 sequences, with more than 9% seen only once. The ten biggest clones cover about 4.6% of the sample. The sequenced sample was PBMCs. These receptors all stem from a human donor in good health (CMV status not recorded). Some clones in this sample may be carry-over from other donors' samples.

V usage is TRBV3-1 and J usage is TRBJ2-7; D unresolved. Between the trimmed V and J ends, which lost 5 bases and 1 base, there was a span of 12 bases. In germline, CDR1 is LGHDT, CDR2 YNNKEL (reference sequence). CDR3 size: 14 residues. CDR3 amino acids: CASSSRTGSYEQYF. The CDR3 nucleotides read TGTGCCAGCAGCTCTCGGACCGGGTCCTACGAGCAGTACTTC.

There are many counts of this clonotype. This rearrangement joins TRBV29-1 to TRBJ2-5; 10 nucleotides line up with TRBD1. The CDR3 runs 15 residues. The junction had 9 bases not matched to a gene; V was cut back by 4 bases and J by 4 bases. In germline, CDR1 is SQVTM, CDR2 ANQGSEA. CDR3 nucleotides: TGCAGCGTTGCCCGACAGGGGGCGCAGGTAGAGACCCAGTACTTC. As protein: CSVARQGAQVETQYF.

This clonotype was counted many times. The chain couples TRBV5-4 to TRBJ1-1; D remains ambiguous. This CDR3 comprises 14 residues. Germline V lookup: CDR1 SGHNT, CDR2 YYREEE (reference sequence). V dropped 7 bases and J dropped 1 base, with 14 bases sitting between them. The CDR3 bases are TGTGCCAGCGGACTTTCCTCCAAGAACACTGAAGCTTTCTTT. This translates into CASGLSSKNTEAFF.

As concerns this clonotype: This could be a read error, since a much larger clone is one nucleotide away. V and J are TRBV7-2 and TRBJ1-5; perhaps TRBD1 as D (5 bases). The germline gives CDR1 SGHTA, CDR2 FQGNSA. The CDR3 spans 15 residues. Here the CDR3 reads CASSLAMRGNRPQHF. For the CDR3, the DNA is TGTGCCAGCAGCTTAGCGATGCGGGGCAATCGGCCCCAGCATTTT.

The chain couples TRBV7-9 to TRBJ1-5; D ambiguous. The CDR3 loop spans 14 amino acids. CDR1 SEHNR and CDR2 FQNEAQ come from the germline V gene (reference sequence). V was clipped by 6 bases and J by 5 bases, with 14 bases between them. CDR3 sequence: CASSSSGWDQPQHF. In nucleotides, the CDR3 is TGTGCCAGCAGTTCCTCCGGGTGGGATCAGCCCCAGCATTTT.

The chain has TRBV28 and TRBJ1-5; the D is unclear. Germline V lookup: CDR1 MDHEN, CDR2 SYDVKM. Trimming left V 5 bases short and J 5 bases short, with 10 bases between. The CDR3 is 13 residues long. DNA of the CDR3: TGTGCCAGCAGTGCCTGGGAGTATCAGCCCCAGCATTTT. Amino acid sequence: CASSAWEYQPQHF.

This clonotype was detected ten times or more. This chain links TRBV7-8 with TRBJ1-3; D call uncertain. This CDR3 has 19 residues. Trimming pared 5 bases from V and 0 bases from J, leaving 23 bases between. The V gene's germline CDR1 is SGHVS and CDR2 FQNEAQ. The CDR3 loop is CASSRNQDSLIRSGNTIYF. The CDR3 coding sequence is TGTGCCAGCAGCCGTAACCAGGATTCACTGATTCGCTCTGGAAACACCATATATTTT.

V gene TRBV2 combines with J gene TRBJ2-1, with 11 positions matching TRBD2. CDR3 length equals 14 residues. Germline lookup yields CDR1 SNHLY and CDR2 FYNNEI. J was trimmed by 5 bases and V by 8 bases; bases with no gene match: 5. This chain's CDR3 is CASRIAGGNNEQFF. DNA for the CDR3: TGTGCCAGCCGTATAGCGGGAGGGAACAATGAGCAGTTCTTC.

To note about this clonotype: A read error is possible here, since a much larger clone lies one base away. The CDR3 loop reads CANSYNTGELFF. CDR3 bases: TGTGCCAACAGCTACAACACCGGGGAGCTGTTTTTT. The chain links TRBV7-2 to TRBJ2-2; D gene unclear. Germline V gene lookup returns CDR1 SGHTA and CDR2 FQGNSA. This CDR3 is 12 amino acids long.

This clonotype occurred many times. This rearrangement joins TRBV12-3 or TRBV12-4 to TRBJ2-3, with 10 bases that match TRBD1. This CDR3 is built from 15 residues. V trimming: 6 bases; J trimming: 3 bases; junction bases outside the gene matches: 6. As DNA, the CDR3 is TGTGCCAGCAGACCTACGGGACAGGGGACAGATACGCAGTATTTT. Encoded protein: CASRPTGQGTDTQYF.

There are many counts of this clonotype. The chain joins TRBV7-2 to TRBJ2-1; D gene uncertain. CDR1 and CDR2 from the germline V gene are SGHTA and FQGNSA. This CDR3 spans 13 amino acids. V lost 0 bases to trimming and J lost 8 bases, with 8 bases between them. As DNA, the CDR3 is TGTGCCAGCAGCTTAGCCCCATCTCATGAGCAGTTCTTC. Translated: CASSLAPSHEQFF.

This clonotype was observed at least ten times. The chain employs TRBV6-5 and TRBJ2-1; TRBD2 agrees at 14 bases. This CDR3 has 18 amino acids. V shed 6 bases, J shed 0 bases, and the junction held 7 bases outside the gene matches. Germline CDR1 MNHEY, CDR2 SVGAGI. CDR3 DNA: TGTGCCAGCAGAGGGACTAGCGGGAGTCTTAGCTCCTACAATGAGCAGTTCTTC. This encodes CASRGTSGSLSSYNEQFF.

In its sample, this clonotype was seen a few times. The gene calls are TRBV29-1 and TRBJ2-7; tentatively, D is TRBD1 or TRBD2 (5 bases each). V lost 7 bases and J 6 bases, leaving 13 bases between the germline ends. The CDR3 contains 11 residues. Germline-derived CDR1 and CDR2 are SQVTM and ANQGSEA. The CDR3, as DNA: TGCAGCGCTTCTTCAGGGAGCGAGCAGTACTTC. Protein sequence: CSASSGSEQYF.